This T cell receptor beta chain was recovered during a study of tumor-infiltrating lymphocytes in primary liver carcinoma. Study overall: Donors had hepatocellular carcinoma or combined HCC and intrahepatic cholangiocarcinoma.

Note on this clonotype: Antigen unknown. One end of the junction is discordant with germline, which a read error may explain.

Germline V gives CDR1 SGHAT, CDR2 FQNNGV. The CDR3 spans 15 residues. The source material, about 20-30 mg of unsorted bulk tissue, was used to co-extract RNA and DNA. Surgical resection served as treatment for the primary liver carcinoma of these patients. These patients lived with chronic HBV infection and had never been treated. Study observations and caveats: Blood's top-250-clone fraction was significantly lower than that of tumors (p = 0.039).

TCR beta cDNA was made from 450 to 500 ng total RNA with a constant-region primer. It was through three nested multiplex PCR rounds of slightly modified ARM-PCR that TCR beta libraries arose. A C-beta reverse primer and TRBV1-TRBV30 forward primers served in each of the first two PCR rounds, at 9 to 10 cycles apiece. A single record per CDR3 protein comes from TCRdb applying MiXCR to the multiplex PCR reads. The data hold more than 100,000 distinct CDR3 sequences, with about two thirds observed a single time. The sequencing sample was made of tumor-adjacent normal liver tissue. This TCR came from an older woman with primary liver carcinoma and hepatitis B virus infection. This rearrangement joins TRBV11-2 to TRBJ2-2; no definite D call. In nucleotides, the CDR3 is TGTACCAGCAGCCCACCGCAAGGACCGACCGTGGAACTGTTTTTT. Translating it yields CTSSPPQGPTVELFF.